The 29 T cell receptor beta chains below all came from one sample that was sequenced in a study of blood T cell repertoires in COVID-19. Measured with immunoSEQ multiplex PCR; TCRdb has only the in-frame clones, and not every one. The sample carries around 81,000 clones, roughly 86% recorded once. Sample: peripheral blood. All receptors come from a woman aged 60-75 years with acute or convalescent COVID-19.

In this sample, this clone turned up a few times. The rearrangement uses TRBV30 and TRBJ1-1; D possibly corresponds to TRBD1 (6 bases). CDR3 length equals 13 residues. Trimming shortened V by 5 bases and J by 9 bases, and 19 bases separated the two germline ends. Germline CDR1 and CDR2: GTSNPN and SVGIG (reference sequence). CDR3 in DNA: TGTGCCTGGGAGAGAAGACTACGGGACAAAGCTTTCTTT. Its protein product is CAWERRLRDKAFF.

The chain recombines TRBV7-8 with TRBJ2-7; D remains ambiguous. The CDR3 is 15 amino acids. Germline V lookup: CDR1 SGHVS, CDR2 FQNEAQ. V was cut by 2 bases and J by 6 bases, with 17 bases left in between. The CDR3, as DNA: TGTGCCAGCAGCTTAATAGAGGTACGGTCGGGCGAGCAGTACTTC. Its protein product is CASSLIEVRSGEQYF.

The chain uses TRBV11-1 and TRBJ2-5, with a weak D call TRBD2 (5 bases). The ends were cut back, 5 bases at V and 7 bases at J, with 17 bases in the middle. Germline-derived CDR1 and CDR2 are SGHAT and FQDESV (reference sequence). The CDR3 extends over 14 amino acids. The CDR3 protein is CASSPDWAGGTQYF. The CDR3 DNA follows: TGTGCCAGCAGCCCCGACTGGGCTGGAGGGACCCAGTACTTC.

This clone was counted once. J is TRBJ2-7 and V is TRBV29-1; D gene unclear. There are 13 residues in the CDR3. Germline V gene data show CDR1 as SQVTM and CDR2 as ANQGSEA. V gave up 7 bases and J gave up 1 base, with 14 bases separating them. The CDR3 loop is CSAKLEYSYEQYF. The CDR3 DNA sequence: TGCAGCGCCAAACTGGAGTATTCCTACGAGCAGTACTTC.

The chain has TRBV6-2 or TRBV6-3 and TRBJ2-3; D is undetermined. CDR1 and CDR2 (germline): MNHEY, SVGEGT. Trimming left V 4 bases short and J 3 bases short, with 11 bases between. CDR3 size: 14 residues. CDR3 protein: CASSFPMRTDTQYF. DNA of the CDR3: TGTGCCAGCAGTTTCCCCATGAGGACAGATACGCAGTATTTT.

The CDR3: CASSLGTGAMLTTYEQYF. CDR3 in DNA: TGCGCCAGCAGCTTAGGGACAGGGGCTATGCTTACGACCTACGAGCAGTACTTC. This chain links TRBV5-1 with TRBJ2-7, with TRBD1 matching 10 bases. With V trimmed by 2 bases and J by 2 bases, 13 bases remained unmatched. In germline, CDR1 is SGHRS, CDR2 YFSETQ. CDR3 size: 18 residues.

J is TRBJ1-4 and V is TRBV6-5; perhaps TRBD1 as D (5 bases). V was cut by 10 bases and J by 3 bases, with 9 bases left in between. CDR1 MNHEY and CDR2 SVGAGI come from the germline V gene. The CDR3 runs 12 residues. CDR3 sequence reads: CATPGANEKLFF. Written as DNA, the CDR3 is TGTGCCACCCCGGGGGCTAATGAAAAACTGTTTTTT.

The genes are TRBV12-5 and TRBJ2-7, with D maybe TRBD1 (6 bases). With 1 base removed from V and 4 bases from J, the gap between germline ends came to 14 bases. CDR1 and CDR2 from the germline V gene are LGHNT and FRNRAP. CDR3 length: 15 amino acids. CDR3 residues: CASGLGPGEIYEQYF. The CDR3 DNA is TGTGCTAGTGGTTTGGGTCCAGGGGAAATATACGAGCAGTACTTC.

The chain recombines TRBV19 with TRBJ2-7; TRBD1 matches at 8 bases. The trim removed 5 bases at V and 7 bases at J, leaving 13 bases unmatched. The CDR3 contains 15 residues. The germline V gene has CDR1 LNHDA and CDR2 SQIVND (reference sequence). The CDR3 loop is CASSSRDRITREQYF. Here the CDR3 DNA reads TGTGCCAGTAGTTCCCGGGACAGGATAACACGAGAGCAGTACTTC.

J is TRBJ1-2 and V is TRBV7-9; D not certain. This CDR3 has 13 residues. The germline V gene has CDR1 SEHNR and CDR2 FQNEAQ (reference sequence). V was clipped by 6 bases and J by 6 bases, with 14 bases between them. The CDR3 reads CASRDPWGDGYTF. The CDR3 bases are TGTGCCAGCAGGGATCCGTGGGGAGATGGCTACACCTTC. Together with reference TRBV7-9 and TRBJ1-2, the CDR3 gives the full variable domain: DTGVSQNPRHKITKRGQNVTFRCDPISEHNRLYWYRQTLGQGPEFLTYFQNEAQLEKSRLLSDRFSAERPKGSFSTLEIQRTEQGDSAMYLCASRDPWGDGYTFGSGTRLTVV.

The chain combines TRBV18 with TRBJ2-2, with 8 bases matching TRBD1. CDR3 length equals 17 residues. V shed 3 bases and J 1 base; nucleotides not matched to a gene: 7. The V gene's germline CDR1 is KGHSH and CDR2 LQKENI. The CDR3 reads CASSPQETGVNTGELFF. The CDR3 bases are TGTGCCAGCTCACCGCAAGAGACAGGGGTGAACACCGGGGAGCTGTTTTTT.

The chain uses TRBV28 and TRBJ1-2; D unresolved. Germline V CDR1 and CDR2: MDHEN, SYDVKM. V shed 8 bases and J shed 0 bases, with 10 bases lying between them. This CDR3 is built from 13 residues. The CDR3 nucleotides are TGTGCCAGCCGGGGTACTTCTAACTATGGCTACACCTTC. This gives the protein CASRGTSNYGYTF.

J is TRBJ1-6 and V is TRBV7-2; maybe TRBD1 (6 bases). CDR1 and CDR2 (germline): SGHTA, FQGNSA. V lost 5 bases, J lost 6 bases, and 17 bases lay in between. CDR3 length equals 16 residues. The CDR3 protein is CASSPRSVGANSPLHF. The DNA of the CDR3 is TGTGCCAGCAGCCCCCGCAGCGTGGGGGCTAATTCACCCCTCCACTTT. The entire variable domain, with the rest obtained from reference TRBV7-2 and TRBJ1-6, is as follows: GAGVSQSPSNKVTEKGKDVELRCDPISGHTALYWYRQSLGQGLEFLIYFQGNSAPDKSGLPSDRFSAERTGGSVSTLTIQRTQQEDSAVYLCASSPRSVGANSPLHFGNGTRLTVT.

This chain links TRBV5-1 with TRBJ2-3, with a tentative D call TRBD1 (5 bases). Trimming removed 4 bases from V and 0 bases from J, with 15 bases in between. From germline, CDR1 is SGHRS and CDR2 YFSETQ. CDR3 length: 16 amino acids. The DNA for the CDR3 is TGCGCCAGCAGCGCTCAGGGCGGTCTTAGCACAGATACGCAGTATTTT. This sequence encodes CASSAQGGLSTDTQYF.

V usage is TRBV11-2 and J usage is TRBJ1-2; TRBD1 is a possible D gene (6 bases). Germline assignment: CDR1 SGHAT and CDR2 FQNNGV. The V end lost 5 bases, the J end lost 5 bases, and 18 bases lay between the germline ends. This CDR3 contains 15 residues. The CDR3 loop is CASSNRQGTLYGYTF. The CDR3 bases are TGTGCCAGCAGCAACAGACAAGGGACACTATATGGCTACACCTTC.

V gene TRBV18 combines with J gene TRBJ2-7; 9 bases are shared with TRBD1. CDR1 KGHSH and CDR2 LQKENI come from the germline V gene. V gave up 5 bases and J gave up 4 bases; unmatched junction bases: 3. The CDR3 spans 13 residues. CDR3 loop: CASSGDRAYEQYF. DNA for the CDR3: TGTGCCAGCTCAGGGGACAGGGCATACGAGCAGTACTTC.

V usage is TRBV27 and J usage is TRBJ2-7; 8 bases are shared with TRBD1. The length of the CDR3 is 14 residues. Germline values: CDR1 MNHEY, CDR2 SMNVEV (reference sequence). This chain's CDR3 is CSPRGGTGLREQYF. In nucleotides, the CDR3 is TGTTCCCCCCGTGGCGGGACAGGTTTGAGGGAGCAGTACTTC.

The chain is built from TRBV6-2 or TRBV6-3 and TRBJ2-2; a weak D match, TRBD1 (5 bases). CDR1 is MNHEY and CDR2 is SVGEGT in the germline V gene. V lost 1 base and J 6 bases, leaving 12 bases between the germline ends. The CDR3 is made up of 15 amino acids. CDR3 loop: CASSYFRQSPGELFF. The CDR3, as DNA: TGTGCCAGCAGTTACTTCCGACAGAGCCCCGGGGAGCTGTTTTTT.

The gene calls are TRBV6-5 and TRBJ1-6, with TRBD1 identical over 7 bases. CDR1 MNHEY and CDR2 SVGAGI come from the germline V gene. This CDR3 is 14 amino acids long. The junction had 6 bases not matched to a gene; V was cut back by 6 bases and J by 7 bases. CDR3 coding DNA: TGTGCCAGCAGCCCGGGACAGAAGAATTCACCCCTCCACTTT. This codes for CASSPGQKNSPLHF.

The rearrangement uses TRBV30 and TRBJ1-4, with D unresolved. The CDR3 runs to 12 residues. Germline values: CDR1 GTSNPN, CDR2 SVGIG (reference sequence). Deletions cut 2 bases from V and 8 bases from J, with 9 bases between. CDR3 nucleotide sequence: TGTGCCTGGAGTCTTGAGAGGGAAAAACTGTTTTTT. It encodes CAWSLEREKLFF.

V is TRBV4-3 and J is TRBJ1-6; 10 nucleotides align to TRBD1. With V trimmed by 0 bases and J by 6 bases, 5 bases remained unmatched. Germline CDR1 and CDR2: LGHNA and YSLEER. The CDR3 is 17 amino acids. The CDR3 DNA reads TGCGCCAGCAGCCAAGAGACAGGGGGCGCCTTTAATTCACCCCTCCACTTT. It is translated as CASSQETGGAFNSPLHF.

The genes are TRBV14 and TRBJ1-1, with 9 bases identical to TRBD1. The CDR3 runs to 15 residues. V was pared by 2 bases and J by 1 base, with 2 bases of the junction left unmatched. Germline V CDR1 and CDR2: SGHDN, FVKESK. CDR3 amino acids: CASSQLGQGNTEAFF. CDR3 bases: TGTGCCAGCAGCCAATTGGGACAGGGGAACACTGAAGCTTTCTTT.

This sequence joins TRBV6-2 or TRBV6-3 and TRBJ2-3, with 8 bases identical to TRBD2. CDR1 and CDR2 (germline): MNHEY, SVGEGT. V trimming: 3 bases; J trimming: 0 bases; junction bases outside the gene matches: 11. The CDR3 extends over 18 amino acids. CDR3 nucleotide sequence: TGTGCCAGCAGTTATCCCCCACCGAAGCGGGGGAGCACAGATACGCAGTATTTT. Protein sequence: CASSYPPPKRGSTDTQYF.

The table lists this clone with a few counts. The chain uses TRBV9 and TRBJ2-1, with D unresolved. The germline V gene encodes CDR1 SGDLS and CDR2 YYNGEE. The germline V and J ends were trimmed by 3 bases and 8 bases, with 12 bases remaining between them. The CDR3 totals 13 residues. The CDR3 reads CASSASYRDEQFF. Here the CDR3 DNA reads TGTGCCAGCAGCGCATCCTATCGGGATGAGCAGTTCTTC.

This rearrangement joins TRBV7-9 to TRBJ2-5; weak D call: TRBD1 (6 bases). The germline V and J ends were trimmed by 4 bases and 3 bases, with 12 bases remaining between them. Germline CDR1 is SEHNR and CDR2 is FQNEAQ (reference sequence). This CDR3 is built from 14 residues. CDR3 sequence: CASSSPTGKETQYF. CDR3 DNA: TGTGCCAGCAGCTCACCGACAGGAAAAGAGACCCAGTACTTC.

This rearrangement joins TRBV28 to TRBJ1-5; the D is unclear. Germline-derived CDR1 and CDR2 are MDHEN and SYDVKM. Trimming pared 6 bases from V and 2 bases from J, leaving 17 bases between. CDR3 length: 16 amino acids. The chain's CDR3 is CASSPERETGNQPQHF. The DNA for the CDR3 is TGTGCCAGCAGCCCAGAACGGGAGACGGGCAATCAGCCCCAGCATTTT.

The chain joins TRBV9 to TRBJ2-3; 7 bases are a match to TRBD1. Germline values: CDR1 SGDLS, CDR2 YYNGEE. Unmatched junction bases numbered 7, after V lost 0 bases and J lost 3 bases. The CDR3 has 16 amino acids. The chain's CDR3 is CASSVAIGGGTDTQYF. Here the CDR3 DNA reads TGTGCCAGCAGCGTAGCTATAGGGGGCGGTACAGATACGCAGTATTTT.

V is TRBV6-1 and J is TRBJ1-2; TRBD1 is a possible D gene (5 bases). CDR1 MNHNS and CDR2 SASEGT come from the germline V gene. This CDR3 region has 12 residues. V dropped 3 bases and J dropped 8 bases, with 10 bases sitting between them. CDR3 sequence reads: CASSEGRAGYTF. The DNA for the CDR3 is TGTGCCAGCAGTGAGGGCAGGGCAGGCTACACCTTC.

Turning to this clone: The DNA is left out, because the CDR3 cannot be placed on it with certainty; the CDR3 is given as TCRdb lists it. The chain has TRBV28 and TRBJ2-1; the DNA was not compared with TRBD2, the D call given in the table. With termini counted, the CDR3 has 12 amino acids. Germline V gene data show CDR1 as MDHEN and CDR2 as SYDVKM. CDR3 region: CASSTSGNEQFF.